This TCR beta chain was sequenced in a study of PD-1 blockade in classical Hodgkin lymphoma. Points from the study as a whole: Those patients who began receiving nivolumab less than 1 year after ASCT had lower diversity, and they were excluded. The CD4+ diversity rise by C4D1 was clearest in complete responders. Diminished baseline TCR diversity has been reported in newly diagnosed patients relative to healthy donors.

Time point defined: cycle 4 day 1 (C4D1), after six to seven weeks of nivolumab. Every patient had relapsed following autologous stem cell transplantation, and cohorts differed in brentuximab vedotin exposure. Responses achieved at best were complete response, partial response or progressive disease. Details on this clone: As yet, its antigen is unknown.

Germline loops: CDR1 SGHNT, CDR2 YYREEE (reference sequence). There are 14 residues in the CDR3. Trimming pared 0 bases from V and 4 bases from J, leaving 8 bases between. Repertoires were generated with immunoSEQ multiplex PCR, while TCRdb's copy carries only in-frame clones and drops some. The sample holds tens of thousands of clones, around 79% seen once. This specimen consisted of peripheral blood mononuclear cells (PBMCs), obtained before the fourth cycle of nivolumab. The sequence was obtained from a human donor with classical Hodgkin lymphoma. The chain employs TRBV5-4 and TRBJ1-3; D may be TRBD1 (6 bases). CDR3 sequence: CASSLEGTGNTIYF. The CDR3 DNA sequence: TGTGCCAGCAGCTTGGAAGGGACAGGAAACACCATATATTTT.